This is a list of T cell receptor beta chains from one sample in a study of shared clonotypes between healthy human individuals. The table came from immunoSEQ multiplex PCR; TCRdb's copy has only in-frame clones and leaves some out. The sample lists about 450,000 clones; 70% to 85% were seen once. The source material was PBMCs. The receptors stem from a woman between 35 and 50 years old in good health. Some clones in this sample may be carry-over from other donors' samples. Both conserved end residues are part of each CDR3. D genes are given only for firm matches. Size values are once, few and many counts, or a class for expanded clones, and some rows have none.

17,NA,NA,TRBV27,TRBJ1-5,TGTGCCAGCAGCTGGGCCGGGGGAACCGGTAGCAATCAGCCCCAGCATTTT,CASSWAGGTGSNQPQHF
13,NA,NA,TRBV5-5,TRBJ1-4,TGTGCCAGCAGCGGGGACACTAATGAAAAACTGTTTTTT,CASSGDTNEKLFF
14,NA,NA,TRBV19,TRBJ1-4,TGTGCCAGCCCAGCGGGGGGCCTATATGAAAAACTGTTTTTT,CASPAGGLYEKLFF
15,TRBD1,few,TRBV18,TRBJ1-2,TGTGCCAGCTCAGGGCGGCAACAGGGGCCGCGCGGCTACACCTTC,CASSGRQQGPRGYTF
14,NA,NA,TRBV30,TRBJ2-2,TGTGCCTACTCCAGAGGGACAAACACCGGGGAGCTGTTTTTT,CAYSRGTNTGELFF
15,TRBD1,NA,TRBV7-3,TRBJ2-5,TGTGCCAGCAGCTTACGGGGACAGGGGACGGAGACCCAGTACTTC,CASSLRGQGTETQYF
15,TRBD2,NA,TRBV30,TRBJ2-1,TGTGCCTGGAGAGCGGGAGGGGGAGACCACAATGAGCAGTTCTTC,CAWRAGGGDHNEQFF
13,NA,many,TRBV10-3,TRBJ2-1,TGTGCCATCAGTGAGTCTAAGGGAGGTGAGCAGTTCTTC,CAISESKGGEQFF
16,NA,NA,TRBV2,TRBJ2-1,TGTGCCAGCAGTGTCCTAGGCGGGCGCTCCTACAATGAGCAGTTCTTC,CASSVLGGRSYNEQFF
23,TRBD2,few,TRBV5-1,TRBJ2-7,TGCGCCAGCAGTCCCCTGGAGCGATCTCGGGGGACTAGCGGGAGTAGGTGGGGCTACGAGCAGTACTTC,CASSPLERSRGTSGSRWGYEQYF
15,TRBD2,NA,TRBV9,TRBJ2-7,TGTGCCAGCAGCCCAGAAGCGGGGAGCTCCTACGAGCAGTACTTC,CASSPEAGSSYEQYF
15,TRBD1,NA,TRBV10-2,TRBJ1-1,TGCGCCAGCAGTGAGTCGAGGCAGGGGGGCACTGAAGCTTTCTTT,CASSESRQGGTEAFF
13,NA,NA,TRBV30,TRBJ1-5,TGTGCCTGGAGCGGGGCACGCAATCAGCCCCAGCATTTT,CAWSGARNQPQHF
14,TRBD1,once,TRBV5-4,TRBJ2-5,TGTGCCAGCAGCTCTCAGGGGGCTCAAGAGACCCAGTACTTC,CASSSQGAQETQYF
14,NA,NA,TRBV7-9,TRBJ2-1,TGTGCCAGCATCCTAGCGAGTTCCTACAATGAGCAGTTCTTC,CASILASSYNEQFF
14,TRBD1,NA,TRBV11-2,TRBJ2-3,TGTGCCAGCAGCGGACAGGGGAAGACAGATACGCAGTATTTT,CASSGQGKTDTQYF
14,TRBD1,NA,TRBV9,TRBJ1-2,TGTGCCAGCAGCCCCCTCAGGACAGGAAGTGGCTACACCTTC,CASSPLRTGSGYTF
14,NA,NA,TRBV7-8,TRBJ1-1,TGTGCCAGCAGCTTAGTAGTTGGGAACACTGAAGCTTTCTTT,CASSLVVGNTEAFF
14,NA,NA,TRBV9,TRBJ1-4,TGTGCCAGCAGCGTAGGTCAGGGATATGAAAAACTGTTTTTT,CASSVGQGYEKLFF
15,TRBD2,once,TRBV18,TRBJ2-5,TGTGCCAGCTCACCAAGCAGCGGGAGTAGGCGGACCCAGTACTTC,CASSPSSGSRRTQYF
14,NA,NA,TRBV28,TRBJ1-2,TGTGCCAGCAGGGAAGGCCCCGGGGCCTATGGCTACACCTTC,CASREGPGAYGYTF
16,NA,NA,TRBV4-2,TRBJ2-7,TGTGCCAGCAGCCAACTTGGCGGGACCAACTCCTACGAGCAGTACTTC,CASSQLGGTNSYEQYF